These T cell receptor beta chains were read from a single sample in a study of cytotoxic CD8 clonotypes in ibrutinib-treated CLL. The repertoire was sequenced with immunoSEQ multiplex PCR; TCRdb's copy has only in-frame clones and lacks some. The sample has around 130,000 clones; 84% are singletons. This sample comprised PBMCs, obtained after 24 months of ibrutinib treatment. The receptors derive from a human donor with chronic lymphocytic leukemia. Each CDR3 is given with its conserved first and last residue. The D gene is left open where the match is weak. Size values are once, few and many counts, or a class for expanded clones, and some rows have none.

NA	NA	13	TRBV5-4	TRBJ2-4	CASSLTLGNIQYF	TGTGCCAGCAGCCTGACCCTCGGAAACATTCAGTACTTC
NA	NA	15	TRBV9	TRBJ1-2	CASSVEGSTNYGYTF	TGTGCCAGCAGCGTAGAGGGCAGCACAAACTATGGCTACACCTTC
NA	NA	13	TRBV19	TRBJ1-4	CASSLRTSEKLFF	TGTGCCAGTAGTTTACGGACTTCTGAAAAACTGTTTTTT
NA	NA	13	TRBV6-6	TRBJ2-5	CASSTGTPETQYF	TGTGCCAGCAGTACCGGGACCCCAGAGACCCAGTACTTC
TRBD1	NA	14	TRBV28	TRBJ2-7	CASSWDRVLREQYF	TGTGCCAGCAGCTGGGACAGGGTCTTGCGGGAGCAGTACTTC
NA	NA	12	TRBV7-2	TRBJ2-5	CASSSNQETQYF	TGTGCCAGCAGCTCCAACCAAGAGACCCAGTACTTC
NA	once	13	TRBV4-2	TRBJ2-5	CASSQDGQETQYF	TGTGCCAGCAGCCAAGATGGGCAAGAGACCCAGTACTTC
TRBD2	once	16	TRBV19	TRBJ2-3	CASSRRTSGGTDTQYF	TGTGCCAGTAGTAGAAGGACTAGCGGGGGCACAGATACGCAGTATTTT
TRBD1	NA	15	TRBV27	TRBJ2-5	CASSFGTGVRETQYF	TGTGCCAGCAGTTTCGGGACAGGGGTACGGGAGACCCAGTACTTC
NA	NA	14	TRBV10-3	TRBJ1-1	CAIKNAVEGSEAFF	TGTGCCATCAAAAATGCGGTAGAGGGTTCTGAAGCTTTCTTT
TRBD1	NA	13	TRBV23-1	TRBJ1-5	CANPGTGGQPQHF	TGCGCCAACCCAGGGACAGGGGGGCAGCCCCAGCATTTT
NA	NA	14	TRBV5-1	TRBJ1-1	CASSPRTVNTEAFF	TGCGCCAGCAGCCCCCGGACGGTGAACACTGAAGCTTTCTTT
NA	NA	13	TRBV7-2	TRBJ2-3	CASSLGGADTQYF	TGTGCCAGCAGCTTAGGGGGGGCAGATACGCAGTATTTT
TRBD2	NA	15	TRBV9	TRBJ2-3	CASSVSTSDTDTQYF	TGTGCCAGCAGCGTATCGACTAGCGACACAGATACGCAGTATTTT
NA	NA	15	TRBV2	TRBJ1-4	CASSPDRSTNEKLFF	TGTGCCAGCAGTCCCGACCGATCAACTAATGAAAAACTGTTTTTT
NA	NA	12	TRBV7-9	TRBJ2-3	CASSPLQDTQYF	TGTGCCAGCAGCCCCCTCCAAGATACGCAGTATTTT
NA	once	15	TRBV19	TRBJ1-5	CASSIGGTRDQPQHF	TGTGCCAGTAGTATAGGGGGGACACGGGATCAGCCCCAGCATTTT
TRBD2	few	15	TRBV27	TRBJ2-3	CASSLDSGGTDTQYF	TGTGCCAGCAGTTTAGATAGCGGGGGAACAGATACGCAGTATTTT
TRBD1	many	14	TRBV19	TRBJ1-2	CASSMGQGNYGYTF	TGTGCCAGTAGTATGGGACAGGGGAACTATGGCTACACCTTC
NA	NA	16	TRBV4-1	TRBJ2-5	CASSPYQAGIGETQYF	TGCGCCAGCAGCCCCTACCAAGCCGGGATAGGAGAGACCCAGTACTTC
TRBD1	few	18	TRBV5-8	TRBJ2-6	CASRPGTGGASGANVLTF	TGTGCCAGCAGACCAGGAACAGGGGGCGCGTCAGGGGCCAACGTCCTGACTTTC
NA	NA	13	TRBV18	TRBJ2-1	CASSPSTDSEQFF	TGTGCCAGCTCACCCTCCACAGACAGTGAGCAGTTCTTC
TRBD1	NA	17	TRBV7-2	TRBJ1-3	CASSLAGTVRSGNTIYF	TGTGCCAGCAGCTTAGCTGGGACAGTTCGCTCTGGAAACACCATATATTTT
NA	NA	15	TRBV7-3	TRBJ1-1	CASSLVRPMNTEAFF	TGTGCCAGCAGCCTAGTTCGCCCCATGAACACTGAAGCTTTCTTT
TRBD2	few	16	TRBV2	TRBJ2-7	CASSVSTSGGTYEQYF	TGTGCCAGCAGCGTCTCGACTAGCGGGGGAACCTACGAGCAGTACTTC
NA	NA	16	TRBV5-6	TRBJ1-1	CASSLLQGRANTEAFF	TGTGCCAGCAGCTTGCTCCAAGGGAGGGCGAACACTGAAGCTTTCTTT
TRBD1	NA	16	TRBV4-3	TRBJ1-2	CASSQDSDRGYYGYTF	TGCGCCAGCAGCCAAGACTCCGACAGGGGTTACTATGGCTACACCTTC
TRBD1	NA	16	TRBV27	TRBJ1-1	CASSSHRQGGRTEAFF	TGTGCCAGCAGTTCCCATCGACAGGGAGGGAGGACTGAAGCTTTCTTT
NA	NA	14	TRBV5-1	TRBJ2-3	CASSFSAVADTQYF	TGTGCCAGCAGCTTTTCTGCGGTTGCAGATACGCAGTATTTT
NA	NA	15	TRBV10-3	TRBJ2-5	CAISEGSGTPETQYF	TGTGCCATCAGTGAGGGGTCAGGGACACCAGAGACCCAGTACTTC
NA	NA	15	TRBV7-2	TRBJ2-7	CASSWGRQKPYEQYF	TGTGCCAGCAGCTGGGGACGGCAAAAGCCCTACGAGCAGTACTTC
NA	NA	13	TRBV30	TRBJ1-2	CAWSSREGDGYTF	TGTGCCTGGAGTTCCAGGGAGGGGGATGGCTACACCTTC
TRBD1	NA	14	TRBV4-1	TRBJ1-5	CASSQDRLGQPQHF	TGCGCCAGCAGCCAGGACAGGCTGGGTCAGCCCCAGCATTTT
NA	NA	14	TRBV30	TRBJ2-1	CAWSVLQAQGEQFF	TGTGCCTGGAGTGTTCTGCAGGCCCAGGGTGAGCAGTTCTTC
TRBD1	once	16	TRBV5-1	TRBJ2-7	CASSWGPDRGDYEQYF	TGCGCCAGCAGCTGGGGGCCGGACAGGGGAGACTACGAGCAGTACTTC
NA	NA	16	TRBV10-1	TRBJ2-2	CASSESTGANTGELFF	TGCGCCAGCAGTGAGTCTACAGGAGCGAACACCGGGGAGCTGTTTTTT
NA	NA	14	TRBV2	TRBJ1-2	CASTILAGAYGYTF	TGTGCCAGCACTATTCTGGCAGGGGCCTATGGCTACACCTTC
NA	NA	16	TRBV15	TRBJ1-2	CATSIRGPGINYGYTF	TGTGCCACCAGCATCCGGGGGCCTGGGATTAACTATGGCTACACCTTC
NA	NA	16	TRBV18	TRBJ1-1	CASSPYSPTENTEAFF	TGTGCCAGCTCACCTTACTCACCTACCGAGAACACTGAAGCTTTCTTT
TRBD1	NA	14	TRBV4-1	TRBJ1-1	CASSPITGGTEAFF	TGCGCCAGCAGCCCTATTACAGGGGGCACTGAAGCTTTCTTT
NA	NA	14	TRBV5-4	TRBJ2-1	CASYRGRGMDEQFF	TGTGCCAGCTATAGGGGCAGGGGAATGGATGAGCAGTTCTTC
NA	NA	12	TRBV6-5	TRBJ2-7	CASSTGAYEQYF	TGTGCCAGCAGTACAGGAGCCTACGAGCAGTACTTC
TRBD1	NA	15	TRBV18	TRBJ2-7	CASSPGQGKGYEQYF	TGTGCCAGCTCACCAGGACAGGGTAAGGGCTACGAGCAGTACTTC
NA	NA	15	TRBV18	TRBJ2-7	CASSPPSRGAGEQYF	TGTGCCAGCTCACCACCGAGCAGGGGCGCGGGCGAGCAGTACTTC
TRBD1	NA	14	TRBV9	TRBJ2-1	CASSQTQGAYEQFF	TGTGCCAGCAGCCAGACACAGGGGGCCTATGAGCAGTTCTTC
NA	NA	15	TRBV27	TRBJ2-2	CASSKPGLNTGELFF	TGTGCCAGCAGTAAGCCGGGACTGAACACCGGGGAGCTGTTTTTT
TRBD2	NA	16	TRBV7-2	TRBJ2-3	CASSLASGGGTDTQYF	TGTGCCAGCAGCTTAGCTAGCGGGGGGGGCACAGATACGCAGTATTTT
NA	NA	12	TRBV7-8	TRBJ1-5	CASSSPTGVRHF	TGTGCCAGCAGCTCTCCGACAGGTGTCAGGCATTTT
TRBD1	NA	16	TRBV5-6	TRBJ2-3	CASSWLTGVSTDTQYF	TGTGCCAGCAGCTGGCTGACAGGGGTGAGCACAGATACGCAGTATTTT
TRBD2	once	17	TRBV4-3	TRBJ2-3	CASSQSSGGPIPDTQYF	TGCGCCAGCAGCCAGTCTAGCGGGGGGCCCATCCCAGATACGCAGTATTTT
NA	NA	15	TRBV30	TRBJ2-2	CAWSGGTANTGELFF	TGTGCCTGGAGTGGGGGCACGGCGAACACCGGGGAGCTGTTTTTT
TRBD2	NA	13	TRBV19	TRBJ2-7	CASSSSGGAEQYF	TGTGCCAGTAGTAGTAGCGGGGGGGCCGAGCAGTACTTC
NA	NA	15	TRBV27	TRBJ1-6	CASSLQVQGDSPLHF	TGTGCCAGCAGTTTACAGGTGCAGGGTGATTCACCCCTCCACTTT
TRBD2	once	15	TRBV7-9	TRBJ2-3	CASSHRGGPADTQYF	TGTGCCAGCAGTCATCGGGGGGGCCCTGCAGATACGCAGTATTTT
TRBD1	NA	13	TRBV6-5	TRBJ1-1	CASRRGQGASAFF	TGTGCCAGCAGAAGGGGACAGGGGGCTTCGGCTTTCTTT
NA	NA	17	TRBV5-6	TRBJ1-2	CASSLIGWQEGSYGYTF	TGTGCCAGCAGCCTGATTGGGTGGCAGGAGGGATCATATGGCTACACCTTC